This TCR beta chain originates from a study of T cells in women clearing cervical HPV infection. About the research overall: Case blood was drawn a median 149 days after lesion detection.

Trimming stripped 1 base from V and 3 bases from J, with 10 bases between. Germline V lookup: CDR1 SEHNR, CDR2 FQNEAQ (reference sequence). This CDR3 has 14 amino acids. This clone is medium-sized by frequency. With the read ending 3 residues before the CDR3 end, the germline J gene is used to fill in that end. The data were produced by immunoSEQ multiplex PCR, yet TCRdb's version contains in-frame clones alone and is incomplete. The table lists roughly 18,000 clones. This chain links TRBV7-9 with TRBJ2-7; tentative D call: TRBD1 (5 bases). The sequencing sample was made of blood buffy coat. This receptor was taken from a woman between 18 and 70 years old with a cervical HPV16 infection that either progressed to CIN3+ or cleared (not recorded which). The CDR3 DNA, read in part, is TGTGCCAGCAGCTTAGGGGGCAGCCTCTACGAG. Amino acid sequence: CASSLGGSLYE. The whole CDR3 reads CASSLGGSLYEQYF.